Here is one T cell receptor (beta chain) with its context. TCRB CDR3 was amplified from 2 ug genomic DNA or less. Some clones are missing from TCRdb's copy, which holds only in-frame ones; the method was immunoSEQ multiplex PCR. The table has about 82,000 clones, around nine tenths seen once. This record comes from a study of glioma-infiltrating T cells after dendritic cell vaccination. Selection required adequate fresh-frozen tumor tissue plus more than two years' survival data. The origin of this receptor is a human donor with glioblastoma. Here the sequenced sample was blood, taken before dendritic cell vaccination.

This CDR3 reads CASSPGQDYGYTF. CDR3 in DNA: TGTGCCAGCAGCCCTGGACAGGACTATGGCTACACCTTC. The chain couples TRBV14 to TRBJ1-2; TRBD1 aligns across 7 bases. Germline V gives CDR1 SGHDN, CDR2 FVKESK. V lost 4 bases, J lost 3 bases, and 2 bases stayed unmatched. The CDR3 length is 13 residues.